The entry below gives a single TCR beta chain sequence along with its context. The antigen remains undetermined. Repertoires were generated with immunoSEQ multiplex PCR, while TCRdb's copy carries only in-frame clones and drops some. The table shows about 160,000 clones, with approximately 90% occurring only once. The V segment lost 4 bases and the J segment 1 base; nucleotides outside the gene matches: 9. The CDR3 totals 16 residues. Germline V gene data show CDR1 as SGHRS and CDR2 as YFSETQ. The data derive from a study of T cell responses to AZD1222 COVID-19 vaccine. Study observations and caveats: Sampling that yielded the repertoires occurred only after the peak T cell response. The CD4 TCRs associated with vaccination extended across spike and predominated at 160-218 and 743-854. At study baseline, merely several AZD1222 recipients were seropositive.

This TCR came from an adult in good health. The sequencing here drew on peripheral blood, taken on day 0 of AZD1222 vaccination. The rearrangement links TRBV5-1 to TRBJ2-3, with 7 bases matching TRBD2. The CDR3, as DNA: TGCGCCAGCAGCCCGGGACTAAGCCTCGGCACAGATACGCAGTATTTT. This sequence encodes CASSPGLSLGTDTQYF.